Below are 19 T cell receptor beta chains sequenced from a single sample in a study of tumor-infiltrating lymphocytes in primary liver carcinoma. Out of unsorted whole blood came the blood RNA, and germline DNA was extracted as well. With roughly 540 ng total RNA as template and a constant-region primer, TCR beta cDNA was made. A slightly modified ARM-PCR protocol with three nested multiplex PCR rounds produced these TCR beta libraries. A C-beta reverse primer was combined with TRBV1-TRBV30 forward primers in the first two PCR rounds, and each round had around 10 cycles. Using its own MiXCR run on the multiplex PCR reads, TCRdb lists one record per CDR3 protein. The table includes approximately 320,000 distinct CDR3 sequences, 50% to 75% detected once. Sequencing was performed on peripheral blood. The receptors come from a woman aged 30 to 39 with primary liver carcinoma and hepatitis B virus infection.

This clonotype was recorded a few times. The chain joins TRBV29-1 to TRBJ1-1, with D perhaps TRBD1 (6 bases). Looked up from germline, CDR1 is SQVTM and CDR2 is ANQGSEA. CDR3 size: 12 residues. CDR3 sequence (DNA): TGCGGGGGGGGGGCAGGGTACACTGAAGCTTTCTTT. Its protein product is CGGGAGYTEAFF.

Comments on this clonotype: A much more abundant neighbour one base away suggests this may be a read error. The chain is built from TRBV4-1 and TRBJ2-5; 8 bases align to TRBD1. V gave up 7 bases and J gave up 5 bases; unmatched junction bases: 15. CDR3 length: 16 amino acids. Per the germline V gene, CDR1 is MGHRA and CDR2 is YSYEKL. In DNA, the CDR3 is TGCGCCAGCACCCAGCCCGGACAGGGAGGTTTGGAGACCCAGTACTTC. Residues: CASTQPGQGGLETQYF.

Note on this clonotype: The junction and the germline gene differ at one end; a read error may be behind it. The genes are TRBV6-1 and TRBJ2-5, with D possibly matching TRBD2 (6 bases). Germline V CDR1 and CDR2: MNHNS, SASEGT. The CDR3 is made up of 16 amino acids. Here the CDR3 DNA reads TGTGCTAGCAGTCTTTACCCCCTGCTGGGAGGAGAGACCCGGTACTTC. It encodes CASSLYPLLGGETRYF.

Turning to this clonotype: The junction departs from germline at one end; a sequencing error may be responsible. The J gene is TRBJ2-3, the V gene TRBV6-6; no clear D gene. Germline loops: CDR1 MNHNY, CDR2 SVGAGI (reference sequence). This CDR3 spans 14 amino acids. CDR3: CASRYGVITDTQYF. CDR3 nucleotide sequence: TGTGCCAGCAGGTACGGAGTCATCACAGATACGCAATATTTT.

As to this clonotype: A much bigger clone sits one base away, suggesting this may be a read error. This chain uses TRBV6-2 or TRBV6-3 with TRBJ2-2; TRBD2 agrees at 8 bases. This CDR3 contains 15 residues. Germline CDR1 is MNHEY and CDR2 is SVGEGT. The CDR3, as DNA: TGTGCCAGCAGAGTAGCGGGATTGAACACCGGGGAGCTGCTTTTT. Its protein is CASRVAGLNTGELLF.

As for this clonotype: Compared with germline, one end of the junction differs, possibly owing to a read error. The V call is TRBV14, the J call TRBJ2-1, with D possibly being TRBD2 (6 bases). Germline CDR1 and CDR2: SGHDN and FVKESK. The CDR3 length is 16 residues. This chain's CDR3 is CASSQVGGGSSNEQFF. The CDR3 DNA is TGTGCCAGCAGCCAAGTCGGGGGAGGCTCCTCCAATGAGCAGTTCTTC.

The gene calls are TRBV28 and TRBJ2-3; D possibly matches TRBD1 or TRBD2 (5 bases each). The length of the CDR3 is 15 residues. Trimming stripped 8 bases from V and 2 bases from J, with 17 bases between. Germline V CDR1 and CDR2: MDHEN, SYDVKM. The CDR3 is CASEKGTGHTDTQYF. CDR3 nucleotide sequence: TGTGCCAGCGAAAAAGGGACCGGACACACAGATACGCAGTATTTT.

This clonotype was detected a few times. The gene calls are TRBV5-6 and TRBJ2-1; 10 positions agree with TRBD1. Germline lookup yields CDR1 SGHDT and CDR2 YYEEEE. Unmatched junction bases numbered 5, after V lost 4 bases and J lost 4 bases. The CDR3 has 15 residues. The CDR3 region is CASSGGQGPYNEQFF. For the CDR3, the DNA is TGTGCCAGCAGCGGGGGACAGGGGCCTTACAATGAGCAGTTCTTC.

The chain recombines TRBV12-3 or TRBV12-4 with TRBJ2-5, with TRBD1 as a possible D gene (6 bases). CDR3 length: 20 amino acids. Trimming took off 3 bases at V and 4 bases at J, with 30 bases between the two ends. This CDR3 reads CASSFLWSGTREKGLETQYF. The DNA for the CDR3 is TGTGCCAGCAGTTTTTTATGGTCAGGGACACGCGAAAAGGGATTAGAGACCCAGTACTTC.

The sample holds many counts of this clonotype. The rearrangement uses TRBV29-1 and TRBJ1-4, with D tentatively TRBD1 (6 bases). CDR1 and CDR2 from the germline V gene are SQVTM and ANQGSEA. The CDR3 length is 15 residues. Between the trimmed V and J ends, which lost 4 bases and 4 bases, there was a span of 16 bases. The CDR3 DNA is TGCAGCGTTGGTCCCGGGGACACCCATAATGAAAAACTGTTTTTT. This gives the protein CSVGPGDTHNEKLFF. Together with reference TRBV29-1 and TRBJ1-4, the CDR3 gives the full variable domain: SAVISQKPSRDICQRGTSLTIQCQVDSQVTMMFWYRQQPGQSLTLIATANQGSEATYESGFVIDKFPISRPNLTFSTLTVSNMSPEDSSIYLCSVGPGDTHNEKLFFGSGTQLSVL.

Concerning this clonotype itself: A much bigger clone sits one base away, suggesting this may be a read error. Lacking the conserved final phenylalanine or tryptophan, this CDR3 likely reflects a read error. This chain links TRBV5-1 with TRBJ1-6; D not certain. Germline assignment: CDR1 SGHRS and CDR2 YFSETQ. V lost 2 bases and J 5 bases, leaving 14 bases between the germline ends. The CDR3 runs to 16 residues. The CDR3 DNA is TGCGCCAGCAGCTTCCAGACAAGGCGAGATAATTCACCCCTCCACTCT. Protein product: CASSFQTRRDNSPLHS.

To note about this clonotype: A read error may be the cause here, since a much bigger clone is one base away. V and J are TRBV12-3 or TRBV12-4 and TRBJ2-1; 13 bases agree with TRBD2. The CDR3 is 15 amino acids. The CDR3 DNA is TGTGCCAGCACCCTGGGACTAGCGGGAAACAATGAGCAGCTCTTC. Encoded protein: CASTLGLAGNNEQLF.

This chain connects TRBV5-4 to TRBJ2-7, with D possibly matching TRBD2 (6 bases). The CDR3 loop spans 14 amino acids. Trimming removed 3 bases from V and 3 bases from J, with 13 bases in between. Germline assignment: CDR1 SGHNT and CDR2 YYREEE (reference sequence). The CDR3 nucleotides read TGTGCCAGCAGCTCGAACGGGAGAGGCTACGAGCAGTACTTC. Its protein product is CASSSNGRGYEQYF.

Note on this clonotype: A read error may produce the germline difference seen at one junction end. The chain uses TRBV12-3 or TRBV12-4 and TRBJ2-4, with TRBD1 as a possible D gene (6 bases). The CDR3 extends over 11 amino acids. CDR3 DNA: TGTGCCAACAGTTTTGGGGGCATTCGGTACTTC. Its protein product is CANSFGGIRYF.

This clonotype was seen a few times. The V gene is TRBV6-6, the J gene TRBJ1-1; 8 positions agree with TRBD1. With V trimmed by 6 bases and J by 3 bases, 3 bases remained unmatched. Germline V CDR1 and CDR2: MNHNY, SVGAGI (reference sequence). This CDR3 has 13 amino acids. CDR3 bases: TGTGCCAGCAGCCCGACAGGGGACACTGAAGCTTTCTTT. Residues: CASSPTGDTEAFF.

This CDR3 is CASWGQGREKLFF. The CDR3 DNA sequence: TGTGCCAGTTGGGGACAGGGTCGGGAAAAACTGTTTTTT. The V and J genes are TRBV28 and TRBJ1-4, with 9 bases aligning to TRBD1. The V gene's germline CDR1 is MDHEN and CDR2 SYDVKM. V shed 9 bases and J 8 bases; nucleotides not matched to a gene: 7. The CDR3 has 13 residues.

This clonotype was seen ten or more times. The chain's CDR3 is CASRLGRRYTGELFF. CDR3 sequence (DNA): TGTGCCAGCCGACTCGGGAGACGTTACACCGGGGAGCTGTTTTTT. This chain connects TRBV6-5 to TRBJ2-2; the D gene is possibly TRBD2 (6 bases). The CDR3 covers 15 residues. CDR1 is MNHEY, CDR2 SVGAGI, per germline. V lost 8 bases, J lost 3 bases, and 16 bases lay in between.

The chain joins TRBV29-1 to TRBJ2-1, with D possibly matching TRBD2 (5 bases). The germline gives CDR1 SQVTM, CDR2 ANQGSEA. This CDR3 comprises 12 residues. CDR3 coding DNA: TGCAGTATCCTACTAGAATACAATGAGCAGTTCTTC. It is translated as CSILLEYNEQFF.

V and J are TRBV6-6 and TRBJ2-2; TRBD2 matches 11 bases. CDR1 and CDR2 from the germline V gene are MNHNY and SVGAGI (reference sequence). V shed 2 bases, J shed 5 bases, and the junction held 1 base outside the gene matches. CDR3 size: 15 residues. The CDR3 spells CASSYGTSGTGELFF. The CDR3 DNA reads TGTGCCAGCAGTTACGGGACTAGCGGAACCGGGGAGCTGTTTTTT.